Presented here are 30 T cell receptor beta chains from one specimen sequenced in a study of T cell repertoires in cytomegalovirus infection. A single record per CDR3 protein comes from TCRdb applying MiXCR to the reads. This repertoire shows around 550,000 distinct CDR3 sequences, less than 30% found once; its top ten account for roughly 13%. Source material: PBMCs. The origin of the receptors is a human donor in good health (CMV status not recorded). Some clones in this sample may be carry-over from other donors' samples.

The genes are TRBV7-8 and TRBJ2-5; TRBD2 matches at 7 bases. The ends lost 2 bases at V and 3 bases at J; junction bases unmatched: 6. The CDR3 is 15 residues long. Per the germline V gene, CDR1 is SGHVS and CDR2 is FQNEAQ. The CDR3 is CASSLSAGEKETQYF. CDR3 in DNA: TGTGCCAGCAGCTTATCTGCGGGGGAAAAAGAGACCCAGTACTTC.

This clonotype was found a few times. V and J are TRBV6-2 or TRBV6-3 and TRBJ2-7; 9 bases align to TRBD1. CDR1 MNHEY and CDR2 SVGEGT come from the germline V gene. The V and J ends lost 6 bases and 2 bases, in that order; junction bases with no gene match: 5. This CDR3 is 14 amino acids long. In nucleotides, the CDR3 is TGTGCCAGCAGCGAGACAGGGGGTCCCTACGAGCAGTACTTC. It translates to CASSETGGPYEQYF.

This clonotype was picked up one time. The J gene is TRBJ1-5, the V gene TRBV29-1; D may be TRBD1 (5 bases). V dropped 7 bases and J dropped 6 bases, with 13 bases sitting between them. The CDR3 has 12 residues. CDR1 and CDR2 from the germline V gene are SQVTM and ANQGSEA. The CDR3 here is CSAGEGTQPQHF. The CDR3 DNA reads as TGCAGCGCGGGGGAGGGGACTCAGCCCCAGCATTTT.

This chain uses TRBV14 with TRBJ2-1, with 10 bases fitting TRBD2. After removal of 6 bases from V and 9 bases from J, the junction contained 11 bases not matched to a gene. The germline V gene encodes CDR1 SGHDN and CDR2 FVKESK. This CDR3 comprises 15 residues. The CDR3 nucleotides read TGTGCCAGCAGGAAAGTAGCGGGAGGTCTGGGTGAGCAGTTCTTC. As protein: CASRKVAGGLGEQFF.

The chain carries TRBV20-1 and TRBJ1-1, with 8 bases lining up with TRBD1. This CDR3 comprises 14 residues. Germline V gene data show CDR1 as DFQATT and CDR2 as SNEGSKA (reference sequence). The ends lost 3 bases at V and 7 bases at J; junction bases unmatched: 10. In DNA form, the CDR3 reads TGCAGTGCTAGGGTCCAGGGGGCATTGGGTGAAGCTTTCTTT. Translation: CSARVQGALGEAFF.

This clonotype was found many times. V usage is TRBV7-8 and J usage is TRBJ2-2; TRBD2 matches 7 bases. The CDR3 length is 17 residues. From germline, CDR1 is SGHVS and CDR2 FQNEAQ. The J segment lost 7 bases and the V segment lost 5 bases, leaving 16 bases of the junction unmatched. CDR3 region: CASSLRLTQSGNGELFF. The CDR3 DNA reads TGTGCCAGCAGCCTTCGCCTGACCCAAAGCGGGAACGGGGAGCTGTTTTTT.

The chain has TRBV28 and TRBJ1-1; TRBD1 aligns across 7 bases. CDR3 length: 12 residues. The V gene's germline CDR1 is MDHEN and CDR2 SYDVKM. V was clipped by 2 bases and J by 11 bases; unmatched bases: 5. The CDR3, as DNA: TGTGCCAGCAGTTTAAGAGGGGGCGCGGCTTTCTTT. Protein sequence: CASSLRGGAAFF.

The rearrangement links TRBV29-1 to TRBJ2-5, with D perhaps being TRBD1 or TRBD2 (6 bases each). CDR3 length: 14 residues. CDR1 and CDR2 (germline): SQVTM, ANQGSEA. Trimming removed 4 bases at V and 3 bases at J, with 15 bases between. In nucleotides, the CDR3 is TGCAGCGTTGGGGACGGGGGCTCGAAAGAGACCCAGTACTTC. Its translation: CSVGDGGSKETQYF.

V and J are TRBV6-1 and TRBJ2-3, with TRBD2 matching 16 bases. Germline V gives CDR1 MNHNS, CDR2 SASEGT. This CDR3 spans 19 amino acids. V shed 5 bases, J shed 2 bases, and the junction held 10 bases outside the gene matches. The CDR3 DNA follows: TGTGCCAGCAGTCTGGGACTAGCGGGAGGGACACCCTTCACAGATACGCAGTATTTT. Translation: CASSLGLAGGTPFTDTQYF.

This clonotype was detected many times. The rearrangement uses TRBV7-2 and TRBJ2-1; D remains unclear. Germline values: CDR1 SGHTA, CDR2 FQGNSA. The CDR3 contains 13 residues. Between the trimmed V and J ends, which lost 0 bases and 8 bases, there was a span of 8 bases. For the CDR3, the DNA is TGTGCCAGCAGCTTAGCGGACCATGATGAGCAGTTCTTC. Translating gives CASSLADHDEQFF.

This clonotype was detected ten times or more. This rearrangement joins TRBV12-3 or TRBV12-4 to TRBJ1-2; no firm D call. Trimming stripped 7 bases from V and 5 bases from J, with 11 bases between. The CDR3 extends over 12 amino acids. The CDR3 here is CASTLDSYGYTF. CDR3 bases: TGTGCCAGCACCCTCGATAGTTATGGCTACACCTTC.

The chain is built from TRBV29-1 and TRBJ1-2, with 7 bases aligning to TRBD1. The germline V gene encodes CDR1 SQVTM and CDR2 ANQGSEA. The CDR3 is 12 amino acids. V lost 5 bases, J lost 8 bases, and 8 bases stayed unmatched. This chain's CDR3 is CSVLDRVEGYTF. In DNA form, the CDR3 reads TGCAGCGTTCTCGACAGGGTTGAAGGCTACACCTTC.

This clonotype was observed a few times. The chain carries TRBV7-8 and TRBJ1-2, with a weak D call TRBD1 (5 bases). V dropped 5 bases and J dropped 9 bases, with 16 bases sitting between them. This CDR3 spans 13 amino acids. Germline CDR1 reads SGHVS; CDR2 reads FQNEAQ. The CDR3 DNA reads TGTGCCAGCAGCCTCTGGGGGGTAATGAGCTACACCTTC. It is translated as CASSLWGVMSYTF.

This clonotype was found many times. The chain combines TRBV7-2 with TRBJ2-7; D is uncertain. Per germline, CDR1 SGHTA and CDR2 FQGNSA. The CDR3 is 15 amino acids. With 4 bases removed from V and 1 base from J, the gap between germline ends came to 14 bases. The CDR3 region is CASSSNGPRSYEQYF. CDR3 nucleotide sequence: TGTGCCAGCAGCTCGAATGGACCTAGATCCTACGAGCAGTACTTC.

This clonotype was picked up many times. The chain has TRBV27 and TRBJ2-7; tentatively, D is TRBD1 or TRBD2 (5 bases each). V lost 6 bases and J lost 5, with 14 bases in between. The germline V gene encodes CDR1 MNHEY and CDR2 SMNVEV (reference sequence). There are 13 residues in the CDR3. Here the CDR3 DNA reads TGTGCCAGCAGGCGGACAAGGAGGAACGAGCAGTACTTC. It yields the protein CASRRTRRNEQYF.

This clonotype appeared a few times. V gene TRBV29-1 combines with J gene TRBJ2-3; D not certain. This CDR3 spans 15 amino acids. Trimming stripped 0 bases from V and 4 bases from J, with 14 bases between. Germline-derived CDR1 and CDR2 are SQVTM and ANQGSEA. The CDR3 DNA follows: TGCAGCGTTGAAGATTATGGGCCAGCCCCAGATACGCAGTATTTT. Translation: CSVEDYGPAPDTQYF.

The V call is TRBV7-8, the J call TRBJ1-1; no definite D call. The CDR3 loop spans 15 amino acids. Trimming removed 0 bases at V and 1 base at J, with 9 bases between. Looked up from germline, CDR1 is SGHVS and CDR2 is FQNEAQ. CDR3 sequence reads: CASSLASSRNTEAFF. The CDR3 DNA is TGTGCCAGCAGCTTAGCGTCGTCTCGGAACACTGAAGCTTTCTTT.

This clonotype showed up many times. J is TRBJ1-2 and V is TRBV6-1, with 11 bases aligning to TRBD1. Trimming took 1 base from V and 3 from J; bases not matched to a gene: 1. Germline V gene sequence: CDR1 MNHNS, CDR2 SASEGT. This CDR3 has 15 amino acids. The CDR3: CASSEGTGGDYGYTF. CDR3 DNA: TGTGCCAGCAGTGAAGGGACAGGGGGCGACTATGGCTACACCTTC.

This clonotype was observed many times. This chain joins TRBV28 and TRBJ1-4, with 9 bases fitting TRBD1. CDR1 is MDHEN and CDR2 is SYDVKM in the germline V gene. V lost 5 bases, J lost 7 bases, and 8 bases stayed unmatched. The CDR3 extends over 15 amino acids. The CDR3 protein is CASSPEQGAGEKLFF. The CDR3 coding sequence is TGTGCCAGCAGTCCTGAACAGGGGGCAGGTGAAAAACTGTTTTTT.

This clonotype was observed many times. The rearrangement joins TRBV11-2 to TRBJ2-3, with D possibly matching TRBD1 (6 bases). This CDR3 is built from 15 residues. The germline gives CDR1 SGHAT, CDR2 FQNNGV. Trimming took 5 bases from V and 0 from J, leaving 12 bases between them. Here the CDR3 DNA reads TGTGCCAGCAGCCAAACAGGACAGAGCACAGATACGCAGTATTTT. Translation gives CASSQTGQSTDTQYF.

The chain is built from TRBV20-1 and TRBJ1-4; the D gene is possibly TRBD1 (6 bases). The germline V gene has CDR1 DFQATT and CDR2 SNEGSKA (reference sequence). The length of the CDR3 is 16 residues. The V end lost 2 bases, the J end lost 4 bases, and 17 bases lay between the germline ends. CDR3 nucleotides: TGCAGTGCTAGACATACAGGGAGGGGCCTTAATGAAAAACTGTTTTTT. This codes for CSARHTGRGLNEKLFF.

The V and J genes are TRBV4-1 and TRBJ2-7; maybe TRBD2 (6 bases). The germline V gene encodes CDR1 MGHRA and CDR2 YSYEKL. CDR3 length: 17 residues. Deletions cut 0 bases from V and 2 bases from J, with 17 bases between. The CDR3 spells CASSQEVPTSITYEQYF. The CDR3 DNA sequence: TGCGCCAGCAGCCAAGAAGTCCCGACTAGTATCACCTACGAGCAGTACTTC.

As DNA, the CDR3 is TGTGCCAGCAGCGTAGGTGGACCTGAGCAGTTCTTC. Translated: CASSVGGPEQFF. The rearrangement uses TRBV9 and TRBJ2-1; D uncertain. Germline V gene data show CDR1 as SGDLS and CDR2 as YYNGEE. The germline V and J ends were trimmed by 0 bases and 9 bases, with 7 bases remaining between them. The CDR3 runs 12 residues.

The gene calls are TRBV18 and TRBJ1-1, with no clear D. The CDR3 length is 14 residues. The germline gives CDR1 KGHSH, CDR2 LQKENI. V lost 3 bases to trimming and J lost 4 bases, with 12 bases between them. CDR3 sequence (DNA): TGTGCCAGCTCACCTACAGCGTCAGGCACTGAAGCTTTCTTT. Its protein product is CASSPTASGTEAFF.

This clonotype was counted many times. This chain uses TRBV11-2 with TRBJ2-2, with D possibly matching TRBD2 (6 bases). The V gene's germline CDR1 is SGHAT and CDR2 FQNNGV. The CDR3 length is 15 residues. The V and J ends lost 3 bases and 0 bases respectively, with 8 bases between them. CDR3: CASSFGGANTGELFF. The CDR3 nucleotides are TGTGCCAGCAGCTTCGGCGGGGCGAACACCGGGGAGCTGTTTTTT. Full variable domain (remainder filled in from reference TRBV11-2 and TRBJ2-2): EAGVAQSPRYKIIEKRQSVAFWCNPISGHATLYWYQQILGQGPKLLIQFQNNGVVDDSQLPKDRFSAERLKGVDSTLKIQPAKLEDSAVYLCASSFGGANTGELFFGEGSRLTVL.

This clonotype was detected a few times. The chain links TRBV7-2 to TRBJ1-1; the D gene is possibly TRBD1 (6 bases). The CDR3 contains 14 residues. The ends were cut back, 5 bases at V and 5 bases at J, with 15 bases in the middle. From germline, CDR1 is SGHTA and CDR2 FQGNSA. The CDR3 nucleotides read TGTGCCAGCAGCCCAAGGAATGACAGGACTGAAGCTTTCTTT. Encoded protein: CASSPRNDRTEAFF.

The chain combines TRBV18 with TRBJ2-5; D is unresolved. The CDR3 is made up of 13 amino acids. The germline V gene encodes CDR1 KGHSH and CDR2 LQKENI. Trimming took 0 bases from V and 4 from J, leaving 6 bases between them. CDR3 sequence: CASSPPVLETQYF. CDR3 DNA: TGTGCCAGCTCACCACCTGTTCTAGAGACCCAGTACTTC.

The chain employs TRBV19 and TRBJ2-7; the D gene is possibly TRBD1 (6 bases). The V gene lost 4 bases and the J gene lost 3 bases, with 16 bases spanning the gap. Germline V gives CDR1 LNHDA, CDR2 SQIVND (reference sequence). There are 15 residues in the CDR3. DNA of the CDR3: TGTGCCAGTAGTAGCCCGCAGGGGAAAGGCTACGAGCAGTACTTC. It codes for CASSSPQGKGYEQYF.

The V and J genes are TRBV9 and TRBJ1-3; 7 bases match TRBD1. Germline CDR1 and CDR2: SGDLS and YYNGEE. Germline trimming cut 3 bases from V and 3 bases from J; bases unmatched to any gene: 12. There are 17 residues in the CDR3. As DNA, the CDR3 is TGTGCCAGCAGCGGGGATTCCAGGGGACAGAATGGAAACACCATATATTTT. It is translated as CASSGDSRGQNGNTIYF.

This clonotype was seen repeatedly, ten times or more. This chain joins TRBV7-2 and TRBJ1-5, with D unresolved. The CDR3 spans 13 residues. Trimming removed 8 bases from V and 5 bases from J, with 13 bases in between. Germline loops: CDR1 SGHTA, CDR2 FQGNSA. The CDR3 protein is CASGIRGDQPQHF. CDR3 bases: TGTGCCAGCGGGATTAGAGGAGATCAGCCCCAGCATTTT.